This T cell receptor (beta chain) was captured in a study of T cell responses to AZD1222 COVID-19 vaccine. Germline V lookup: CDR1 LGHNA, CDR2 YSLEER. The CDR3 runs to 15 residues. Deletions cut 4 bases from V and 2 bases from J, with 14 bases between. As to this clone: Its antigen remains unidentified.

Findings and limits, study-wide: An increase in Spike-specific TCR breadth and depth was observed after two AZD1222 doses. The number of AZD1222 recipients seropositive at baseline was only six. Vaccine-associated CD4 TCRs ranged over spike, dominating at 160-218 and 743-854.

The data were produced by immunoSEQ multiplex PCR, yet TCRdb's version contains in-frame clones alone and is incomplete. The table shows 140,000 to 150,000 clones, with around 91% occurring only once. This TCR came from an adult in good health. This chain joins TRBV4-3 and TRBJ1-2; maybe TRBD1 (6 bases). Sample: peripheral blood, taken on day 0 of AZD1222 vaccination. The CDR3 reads CASSPGQGSNYGYTF. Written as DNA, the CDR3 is TGCGCCAGCAGCCCGGGCCAGGGGTCAAACTATGGCTACACCTTC.